This entry lists 29 T cell receptor beta chains sequenced from one sample in a study of radiation and T cells in renal cell carcinoma. Time point in this sample: blood 2 weeks post-SBRT. Treatment reported: 15 Gy SBRT to primary tumor, nephrectomy 4 weeks later. The repertoire was sequenced with immunoSEQ multiplex PCR; TCRdb's copy has only in-frame clones and lacks some. Among roughly 130,000 clones, more than 80% were seen once, and the ten largest hold approximately 2%. The sequences come from blood, collected from a patient whose treatment included radiotherapy and nephrectomy. These receptors all stem from a woman aged 60-75 years with renal cell carcinoma.

The CDR3 sequence: CSARVRYEQYF. DNA for the CDR3: TGCAGTGCTAGAGTCCGGTACGAGCAGTACTTC. The rearrangement uses TRBV20-1 and TRBJ2-7; D is undetermined. Trimming took off 1 base at V and 4 bases at J, with 5 bases between the two ends. CDR3 length: 11 residues. CDR1 and CDR2 from the germline V gene are DFQATT and SNEGSKA (reference sequence).

The table lists this clone with a count of one. The chain is built from TRBV27 and TRBJ2-7; a possible D gene is TRBD1 (6 bases). The CDR3 loop spans 14 amino acids. Trimming removed 6 bases from V and 0 bases from J, with 12 bases in between. Per germline, CDR1 MNHEY and CDR2 SMNVEV (reference sequence). Here the CDR3 reads CASRSGVNSYEQYF. The CDR3, as DNA: TGTGCCAGCAGATCAGGGGTCAACTCCTACGAGCAGTACTTC.

This chain connects TRBV7-6 to TRBJ1-1, with 9 bases matching TRBD1. Germline lookup yields CDR1 SGHVS and CDR2 FNYEAQ. V shed 6 bases and J 1 base; nucleotides not matched to a gene: 9. There are 16 residues in the CDR3. CDR3 loop: CASSYRDRAPNTEAFF. As DNA, the CDR3 is TGTGCCAGCAGTTACCGGGACAGGGCCCCGAACACTGAAGCTTTCTTT.

The V call is TRBV5-6, the J call TRBJ2-1; D gene unclear. Germline V lookup: CDR1 SGHDT, CDR2 YYEEEE. CDR3 length: 15 residues. The ends were cut back, 5 bases at V and 4 bases at J, with 16 bases in the middle. The CDR3 loop reads CASSLTLLSYNEQFF. The CDR3 region has the DNA TGTGCCAGCAGTTTGACACTCTTATCTTACAATGAGCAGTTCTTC.

The count of this clone is one. This sequence joins TRBV7-9 and TRBJ1-1; a possible D gene is TRBD1 (6 bases). This CDR3 is built from 16 residues. Germline CDR1 reads SEHNR; CDR2 reads FQNEAQ (reference sequence). Trimming removed 5 bases from V and 1 base from J, with 17 bases in between. The CDR3 DNA follows: TGTGCCAGCAGCCCCAATAGCCCGACAGGGAACACTGAAGCTTTCTTT. This translates into CASSPNSPTGNTEAFF.

V gene TRBV10-3 combines with J gene TRBJ2-2; unclear D gene. This CDR3 is 12 amino acids long. The V and J ends lost 2 bases and 5 bases respectively, with 3 bases between them. The germline V gene has CDR1 ENHRY and CDR2 SYGVKD. Written as DNA, the CDR3 is TGTGCCATCAGTGAGAAGACCGGGGAGCTGTTTTTT. Amino acids: CAISEKTGELFF.

This chain joins TRBV2 and TRBJ1-6; tentative D call: TRBD1 (5 bases). The CDR3 has 15 residues. The V gene's germline CDR1 is SNHLY and CDR2 FYNNEI. V was trimmed by 4 bases and J by 6 bases, leaving 13 bases between them. The CDR3 DNA is TGTGCCAGCAGTGGGCAGACCGGGGGTAATTCACCCCTCCACTTT. Translated: CASSGQTGGNSPLHF.

The V and J genes are TRBV4-3 and TRBJ1-3; D perhaps matches TRBD1 (5 bases). Between the trimmed V and J ends, which lost 0 bases and 4 bases, there was a span of 13 bases. The germline CDR1 and CDR2 sequences are LGHNA and YSLEER. The CDR3 totals 16 residues. CDR3 protein: CASSQDGAASGNTIYF. CDR3 nucleotides: TGCGCCAGCAGCCAAGATGGGGCAGCATCGGGAAACACCATATATTTT.

The chain links TRBV4-2 to TRBJ1-5; 7 bases map to TRBD1. From germline, CDR1 is LGHNA and CDR2 YNFKEQ. V was pared by 3 bases and J by 5 bases, with 4 bases of the junction left unmatched. The CDR3 spans 14 residues. The CDR3 loop is CASSQDRSDQPQHF. CDR3 nucleotides: TGTGCCAGCAGCCAGGACAGGTCTGATCAGCCCCAGCATTTT.

This chain uses TRBV7-9 with TRBJ2-7; D is perhaps TRBD1 (6 bases). V was shortened by 3 bases and J by 7 bases, with 16 bases between the two germline ends. Germline assignment: CDR1 SEHNR and CDR2 FQNEAQ (reference sequence). The CDR3 runs 14 residues. The CDR3 region is CASSFSGAMGEQYF. The DNA of the CDR3 is TGTGCCAGCAGCTTTTCAGGGGCGATGGGTGAGCAGTACTTC. Complete variable domain (other parts from reference TRBV7-9 and TRBJ2-7): DTGVSQNPRHKITKRGQNVTFRCDPISEHNRLYWYRQTLGQGPEFLTYFQNEAQLEKSRLLSDRFSAERPKGSFSTLEIQRTEQGDSAMYLCASSFSGAMGEQYFGPGTRLTVT.

The chain links TRBV27 to TRBJ1-4; TRBD1 agrees at 9 bases. The CDR3 loop spans 17 amino acids. Unmatched junction bases numbered 8, after V lost 2 bases and J lost 4 bases. Germline lookup yields CDR1 MNHEY and CDR2 SMNVEV (reference sequence). The CDR3 region is CASSLGRGGQGNEKLFF. CDR3 DNA: TGTGCCAGCAGTTTAGGGCGGGGGGGACAGGGTAATGAAAAACTGTTTTTT.

This clone ranks as medium-sized (0.01 to 0.1%). J is TRBJ1-2 and V is TRBV14; D gene ambiguous. Per germline, CDR1 SGHDN and CDR2 FVKESK. Trimming left V 3 bases short and J 8 bases short, with 10 bases between. The CDR3 contains 12 residues. As DNA, the CDR3 is TGTGCCAGCAGCCAGGCCCAAGAGGGCTACACCTTC. This sequence encodes CASSQAQEGYTF.

The rearrangement links TRBV20-1 to TRBJ2-3; 10 bases map to TRBD2. CDR3 size: 11 residues. After removal of 4 bases from V and 10 bases from J, the junction contained 2 bases not matched to a gene. Germline CDR1 is DFQATT and CDR2 is SNEGSKA (reference sequence). The chain's CDR3 is CSAKGTSAQYF. CDR3 sequence (DNA): TGCAGTGCTAAGGGGACTAGCGCGCAGTATTTT.

V gene TRBV5-6 combines with J gene TRBJ1-1, with D unresolved. The CDR3 runs to 16 residues. Germline values: CDR1 SGHDT, CDR2 YYEEEE. The V gene lost 2 bases and the J gene lost 0 bases, with 14 bases spanning the gap. CDR3 residues: CASSFYWEKLNTEAFF. In DNA form, the CDR3 reads TGTGCCAGCAGCTTTTACTGGGAGAAACTGAACACTGAAGCTTTCTTT.

This clone was counted a single time. The chain joins TRBV28 to TRBJ2-3; 10 nucleotides agree with TRBD2. CDR1 is MDHEN and CDR2 is SYDVKM in the germline V gene. The CDR3 spans 14 residues. J gave up 4 bases and V 8 bases, and 6 bases lay outside the gene matches. CDR3 amino acids: CASRTSGPADTQYF. CDR3 bases: TGTGCCAGCCGGACTAGCGGACCCGCAGATACGCAGTATTTT.

Only a few counts were recorded for this clone. Compared with germline, one end of the junction differs, possibly owing to a read error. The chain employs TRBV7-3 and TRBJ1-1; TRBD1 aligns across 8 bases. The CDR3 extends over 13 amino acids. CDR1 and CDR2 (germline): SGHTA, FQGTGA. CDR3: CASSYQGAPTQVF. In DNA, the CDR3 is TGTGCCAGCAGCTACCAGGGGGCCCCGACTCAGGTCTTT. Variable domain in full (rest from reference TRBV7-3 and TRBJ1-1): GAGVSQTPSNKVTEKGKYVELRCDPISGHTALYWYRQSLGQGPEFLIYFQGTGAADDSGLPNDRFFAVRPEGSVSTLKIQRTERGDSAVYLCASSYQGAPTQVFGQGTRLTVV.

The V and J genes are TRBV7-9 and TRBJ2-2; 10 bases line up with TRBD1. The CDR3 has 17 residues. The V and J ends lost 4 bases and 1 base, in that order; junction bases with no gene match: 6. CDR1 and CDR2 (germline): SEHNR, FQNEAQ (reference sequence). The CDR3 DNA reads TGTGCCAGCAGCTCCTCGGGACAGGGGCGGAACACCGGGGAGCTGTTTTTT. Its translation is CASSSSGQGRNTGELFF. The variable domain in full, with the rest retrieved from reference TRBV7-9 and TRBJ2-2, is DTGVSQNPRHKITKRGQNVTFRCDPISEHNRLYWYRQTLGQGPEFLTYFQNEAQLEKSRLLSDRFSAERPKGSFSTLEIQRTEQGDSAMYLCASSSSGQGRNTGELFFGEGSRLTVL.

This sequence joins TRBV6-1 and TRBJ2-1; the match to TRBD2 covers 10 bases. The V gene's germline CDR1 is MNHNS and CDR2 SASEGT. V gave up 2 bases and J gave up 3 bases; unmatched junction bases: 7. The CDR3 has 17 amino acids. CDR3: CASSETGLAGVYNEQFF. For the CDR3, the DNA is TGTGCCAGCAGTGAAACAGGGCTAGCGGGGGTCTACAATGAGCAGTTCTTC.

The chain joins TRBV14 to TRBJ2-2; TRBD1 might be the D (5 bases). V was pared by 3 bases and J by 4 bases, with 18 bases between. CDR1 SGHDN and CDR2 FVKESK come from the germline V gene. The CDR3 has 17 amino acids. The CDR3 region has the DNA TGTGCCAGCAGCCATTTGGGGCTTGGCAGATCCACCGGGGAGCTGTTTTTT. It specifies CASSHLGLGRSTGELFF.

Comment on this clone: At one end, the junction sequence differs from germline, possibly due to a read error. The rearrangement links TRBV7-7 to TRBJ2-1; 9 bases match TRBD2. Germline values: CDR1 SSHAT, CDR2 FNYEAQ (reference sequence). This CDR3 has 15 amino acids. CDR3 in amino acids: CASSLVAGAYNEQFF. In DNA form, the CDR3 reads TGTGCTAGCAGCTTAGTAGCGGGGGCCTACAATGAGCAGTTCTTC.

This clone was observed a single time. The gene calls are TRBV2 and TRBJ1-5; the match to TRBD1 covers 7 bases. V gave up 8 bases and J gave up 5 bases; unmatched junction bases: 6. Germline-derived CDR1 and CDR2 are SNHLY and FYNNEI. CDR3 size: 13 residues. CDR3 DNA sequence: TGTGCCAGCGTAGACAGGGCGGATCAGCCCCAGCATTTT. It translates to CASVDRADQPQHF.

This chain uses TRBV28 with TRBJ1-1; no clear D. There are 13 residues in the CDR3. Trimming pared 3 bases from V and 1 base from J, leaving 6 bases between. Germline V CDR1 and CDR2: MDHEN, SYDVKM. This CDR3 reads CASSFLQNTEAFF. CDR3 nucleotides: TGTGCCAGCAGTTTTTTGCAGAACACTGAAGCTTTCTTT.

The genes are TRBV11-2 and TRBJ2-3; D call uncertain. Between the trimmed V and J ends, which lost 8 bases and 5 bases, there was a span of 17 bases. The length of the CDR3 is 14 residues. CDR1 and CDR2 (germline): SGHAT, FQNNGV. The CDR3 bases are TGTGCCAGCGGCCTCCGACTGATAGGAGATACGCAGTATTTT. It is translated as CASGLRLIGDTQYF.

The rearrangement links TRBV6-5 to TRBJ2-7, with TRBD1 matching 9 bases. The germline CDR1 and CDR2 sequences are MNHEY and SVGAGI. With 0 bases clipped from V and 4 bases from J, the junction kept 4 bases outside the gene matches. The CDR3 runs to 15 residues. The CDR3 sequence: CASSYSGTGRYEQYF. DNA of the CDR3: TGTGCCAGCAGTTACTCAGGGACAGGGAGGTACGAGCAGTACTTC.

V gene TRBV9 combines with J gene TRBJ2-5; D unclear. CDR3 length: 14 amino acids. Germline lookup yields CDR1 SGDLS and CDR2 YYNGEE. Trimming removed 0 bases at V and 5 bases at J, with 11 bases between. DNA of the CDR3: TGTGCCAGCAGCGTAGGTAGTAGCTCCGAGACCCAGTACTTC. Translated, it gives CASSVGSSSETQYF. The complete variable domain, with remaining parts taken from reference TRBV9 and TRBJ2-5, reads DSGVTQTPKHLITATGQRVTLRCSPRSGDLSVYWYQQSLDQGLQFLIQYYNGEERAKGNILERFSAQQFPDLHSELNLSSLELGDSALYFCASSVGSSSETQYFGPGTRLLVL.

V and J are TRBV9 and TRBJ2-1; no firm D call. The CDR3 covers 14 residues. Germline V gene data show CDR1 as SGDLS and CDR2 as YYNGEE. The V end was cut by 0 bases, the J end by 7 bases, with 11 bases between. Here the CDR3 DNA reads TGTGCCAGCAGCGTAGGGGTTAAATTGAATGAGCAGTTCTTC. Amino acid sequence: CASSVGVKLNEQFF.

Of note for this clone: Other DNA sequences in this sample translate to the same CDR3. The chain has TRBV4-1 and TRBJ2-7; maybe TRBD1 (6 bases). The CDR3 totals 15 residues. V lost 3 bases and J 0 bases, leaving 12 bases between the germline ends. Germline V CDR1 and CDR2: MGHRA, YSYEKL. The CDR3 DNA is TGCGCCAGCAGCCACCGGACAGATAGCTCCTACGAGCAGTACTTC. Protein: CASSHRTDSSYEQYF.

The CDR3 DNA sequence: TGTGCCATTAAGTCCAGGGGGGGAATCACTGAAGCTTTCTTT. Translating it yields CAIKSRGGITEAFF. The chain couples TRBV6-4 to TRBJ1-1; TRBD1 matches at 7 bases. Germline V gene data show CDR1 as MRHNA and CDR2 as SNTAGT. The junction had 12 bases not matched to a gene; V was cut back by 10 bases and J by 4 bases. The CDR3 runs 14 residues.

The chain uses TRBV27 and TRBJ1-5, with D possibly TRBD1 on 5 matching bases. Trimming cost V 2 bases and J 2 bases, with 10 bases left between them. The CDR3 is made up of 15 amino acids. Per the germline V gene, CDR1 is MNHEY and CDR2 is SMNVEV (reference sequence). DNA of the CDR3: TGTGCCAGCAGTTTAGGGGCGGGGGGCAATCAGCCCCAGCATTTT. Translation gives CASSLGAGGNQPQHF.